This is a list of T cell receptor beta chains from one sample in a study of monozygotic twins with inflammatory bowel disease. TCRdb reanalyzed the 5' RACE reads and collapses them to one entry per CDR3 protein, without DNA. The sample data list approximately 420,000 distinct CDR3 sequences. Sequences were obtained from blood. The receptors derive from a human donor with ulcerative colitis or Crohn's disease, or a healthy co-twin of an affected twin (not recorded which). Each CDR3 is given with its conserved first and last residue. The order of the fields is V gene, J gene, CDR3 protein.

TRBV5-6	TRBJ2-3	CASTRDRAKDTQYF
TRBV20-1	TRBJ1-5	CSAQGQGYSNQPQHF
TRBV5-1	TRBJ1-1	CASILEQGISAFF
TRBV19	TRBJ2-3	CASSIRASGDTQYF
TRBV5-1	TRBJ2-7	CASSQGTLSSYEQYF
TRBV20-1	TRBJ2-7	CSARGLAGDEQYF
TRBV10-3	TRBJ1-4	CAISESSFFEKLFF
TRBV14	TRBJ1-6	CASSQVWRQGTAQRNSPLHF
TRBV20-1	TRBJ2-1	CSAMTPFNEQFF
TRBV20-1	TRBJ2-3	CSATPTETDTQYF
TRBV20-1	TRBJ1-6	CSARGLREGALGFDSPLHF
TRBV7-3	TRBJ2-6	CASSAVGAGANVLTF
TRBV28	TRBJ2-3	CASSRRDSYTQYF
TRBV29-1	TRBJ2-1	CSVVSGRGNEQFF
TRBV7-9	TRBJ2-7	CASKSTGASYEQYF
TRBV3-1	TRBJ2-3	CASSQDSWTSGLDTQYF
TRBV3-1	TRBJ2-5	CAAESRGQETQYF
TRBV7-9	TRBJ1-1	CANSLYGAGNTEAFF
TRBV10-2	TRBJ1-1	CASSAQRNTEAFF
TRBV20-1	TRBJ2-7	CSASISGATRLEQYF
TRBV6-1	TRBJ2-2	CASIGTGGSNGELFF
TRBV19	TRBJ2-2	CASSRPGQQNTGELFF